The 5 T cell receptor beta chains below all came from one sample that was sequenced in a study of metastatic and nonmetastatic thyroid tumors. Through MiXCR, TCRdb re-clonotyped the PCR reads. The table lists around 30,000 clones, 14% to 15% of them singletons, with 15% to 20% in the top ten. No patient received treatment before thyroid surgery. Sequenced: blood. These receptors all come from a male donor with papillary thyroid cancer or a benign thyroid nodule (not recorded which). Some clones in this sample may be carry-over from other donors' samples.

By sample fraction, this clone is medium-sized. The chain carries TRBV6-2 or TRBV6-3 and TRBJ2-2, with no clear D. CDR3 length equals 13 residues. CDR1 and CDR2 (germline): MNHEY, SVGEGT. With 6 bases removed from V and 6 bases from J, the gap between germline ends came to 11 bases. This CDR3 is CASRGRASGELFF. CDR3 in DNA: TGTGCCAGCAGGGGCCGGGCTTCCGGGGAGCTGTTTTTT.

This clone has just a few counts. The chain couples TRBV6-1 to TRBJ2-2; D may be TRBD1 (6 bases). Deletions cut 8 bases from V and 10 bases from J, with 23 bases between. Germline CDR1 and CDR2: MNHNS and SASEGT. This CDR3 is built from 15 residues. This CDR3 reads CASYETGDSTLELFF. The CDR3 DNA follows: TGTGCCAGCTACGAGACAGGTGATAGCACCTTGGAGCTGTTTTTT.

This clone was seen ten or more times. A read error is possible here, since a much larger clone lies one base away. Given the absence of the conserved phenylalanine or tryptophan at the CDR3 end, a read error is likely. The CDR3, as DNA: TGTGCCAGCAGCTACCGGGACATGTTGGGCACTGAAGCTTTCCTT. Translation: CASSYRDMLGTEAFL. The genes are TRBV7-9 and TRBJ1-1; possibly TRBD1 for D (6 bases). This CDR3 has 15 residues. V lost 4 bases, J lost 4 bases, and 16 bases lay in between. The germline V gene encodes CDR1 SEHNR and CDR2 FQNEAQ (reference sequence).

On this clone: The CDR3 carries no conserved terminal phenylalanine or tryptophan, so it likely arises from a read error. Because the CDR3's place on the DNA is in doubt, the DNA is left out and the CDR3 is given as listed by TCRdb. This chain uses TRBV27 with TRBJ1-1; the D call TRBD1 from the table was never checked on the DNA. With termini counted, the CDR3 has 15 amino acids. Germline V gene lookup returns CDR1 MNHEY and CDR2 SMNVEV (reference sequence). CDR3 in amino acids: CASSDRAVPNTEALV.

This clone has ten or more counts. The rearrangement joins TRBV5-1 to TRBJ2-7; tentatively, D is TRBD1 or TRBD2 (5 bases each). This CDR3 has 14 amino acids. Trimming took off 10 bases at V and 3 bases at J, with 20 bases between the two ends. CDR1 and CDR2 from the germline V gene are SGHRS and YFSETQ. The CDR3 DNA reads as TGCGCCGGGGGTAGGGACCAATCTTTCTACGAGCAGTACTTC. It specifies CAGGRDQSFYEQYF.